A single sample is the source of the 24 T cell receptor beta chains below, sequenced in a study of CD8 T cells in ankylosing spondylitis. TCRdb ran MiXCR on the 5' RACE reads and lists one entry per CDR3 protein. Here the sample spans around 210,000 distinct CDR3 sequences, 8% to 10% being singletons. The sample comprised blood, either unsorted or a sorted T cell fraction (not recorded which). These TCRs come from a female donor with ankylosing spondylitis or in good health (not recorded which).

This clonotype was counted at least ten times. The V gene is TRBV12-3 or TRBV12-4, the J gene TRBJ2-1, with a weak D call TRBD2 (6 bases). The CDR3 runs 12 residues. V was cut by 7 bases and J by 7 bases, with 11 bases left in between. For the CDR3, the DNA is TGTGCCAGCATGCTCGGGGGAAATGAGCAGTTCTTC. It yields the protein CASMLGGNEQFF.

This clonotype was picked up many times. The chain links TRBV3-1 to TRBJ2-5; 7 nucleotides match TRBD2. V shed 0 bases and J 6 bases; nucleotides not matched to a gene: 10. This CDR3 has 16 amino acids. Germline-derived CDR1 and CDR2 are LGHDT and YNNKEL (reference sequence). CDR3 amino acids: CASSQDLVAGVKTQYF. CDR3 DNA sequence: TGTGCCAGCAGCCAAGATCTCGTGGCGGGGGTTAAGACCCAGTACTTC.

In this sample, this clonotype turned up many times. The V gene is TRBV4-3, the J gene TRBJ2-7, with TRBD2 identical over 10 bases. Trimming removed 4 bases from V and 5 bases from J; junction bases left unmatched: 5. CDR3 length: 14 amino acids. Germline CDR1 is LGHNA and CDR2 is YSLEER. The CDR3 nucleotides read TGCGCCAGCAGCCCGGCTAGCGGGAGCGACGAGCAGTACTTC. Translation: CASSPASGSDEQYF.

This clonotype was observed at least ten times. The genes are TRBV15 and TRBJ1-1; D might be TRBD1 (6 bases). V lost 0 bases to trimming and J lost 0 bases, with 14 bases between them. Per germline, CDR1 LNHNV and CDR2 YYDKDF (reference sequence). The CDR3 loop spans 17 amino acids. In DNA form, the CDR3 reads TGTGCCACCAGCAGAGACTACCGGGGACACCTGAACACTGAAGCTTTCTTT. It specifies CATSRDYRGHLNTEAFF.

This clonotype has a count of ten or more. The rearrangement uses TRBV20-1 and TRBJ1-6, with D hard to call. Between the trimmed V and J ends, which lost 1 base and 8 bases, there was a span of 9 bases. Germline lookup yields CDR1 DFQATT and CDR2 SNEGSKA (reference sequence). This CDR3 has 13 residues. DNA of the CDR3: TGCAGTGCTAGAGGTCCCCTGGATTCACCCCTCCACTTT. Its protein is CSARGPLDSPLHF.

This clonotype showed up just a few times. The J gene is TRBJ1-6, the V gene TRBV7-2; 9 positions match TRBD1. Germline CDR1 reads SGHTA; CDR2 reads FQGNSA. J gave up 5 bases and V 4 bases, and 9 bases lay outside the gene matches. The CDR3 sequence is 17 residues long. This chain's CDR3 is CASSSTSGTGNNSPLHF. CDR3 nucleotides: TGTGCCAGCAGCTCAACGTCCGGGACAGGGAATAATTCACCCCTCCACTTT.

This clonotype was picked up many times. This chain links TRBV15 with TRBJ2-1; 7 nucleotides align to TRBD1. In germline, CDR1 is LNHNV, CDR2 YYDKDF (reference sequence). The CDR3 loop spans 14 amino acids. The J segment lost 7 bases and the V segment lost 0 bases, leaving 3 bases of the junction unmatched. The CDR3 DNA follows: TGTGCCACCAGCAGAGATAGGGGGCGGAATGAGCAGTTCTTC. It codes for CATSRDRGRNEQFF. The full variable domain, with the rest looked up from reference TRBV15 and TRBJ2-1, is DAMVIQNPRYQVTQFGKPVTLSCSQTLNHNVMYWYQQKSSQAPKLLFHYYDKDFNNEADTPDNFQSRRPNTSFCFLDIRSPGLGDTAMYLCATSRDRGRNEQFFGPGTRLTVL.

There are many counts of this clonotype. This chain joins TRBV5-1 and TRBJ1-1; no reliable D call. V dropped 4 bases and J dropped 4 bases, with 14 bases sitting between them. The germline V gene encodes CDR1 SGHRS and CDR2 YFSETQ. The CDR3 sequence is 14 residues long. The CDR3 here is CASSPRESATEAFF. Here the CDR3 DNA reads TGCGCCAGCAGCCCCCGTGAAAGCGCCACTGAAGCTTTCTTT.

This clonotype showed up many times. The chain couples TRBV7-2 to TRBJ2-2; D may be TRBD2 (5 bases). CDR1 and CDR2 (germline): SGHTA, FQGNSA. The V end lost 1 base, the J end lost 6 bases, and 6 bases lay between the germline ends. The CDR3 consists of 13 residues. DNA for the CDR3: TGTGCCAGCAGCTTAGGGGGAGCCGGGGAGCTGTTTTTT. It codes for CASSLGGAGELFF.

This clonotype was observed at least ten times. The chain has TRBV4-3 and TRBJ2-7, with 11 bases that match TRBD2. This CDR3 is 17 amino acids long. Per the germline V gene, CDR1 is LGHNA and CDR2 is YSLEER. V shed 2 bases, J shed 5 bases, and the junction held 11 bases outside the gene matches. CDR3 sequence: CASSQWDLLAGVNEQYF. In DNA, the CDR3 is TGCGCCAGCAGCCAATGGGATTTACTAGCGGGAGTGAACGAGCAGTACTTC.

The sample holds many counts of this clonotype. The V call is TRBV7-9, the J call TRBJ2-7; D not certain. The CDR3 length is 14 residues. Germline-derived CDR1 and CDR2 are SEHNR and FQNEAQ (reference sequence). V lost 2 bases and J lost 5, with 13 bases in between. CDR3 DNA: TGTGCCAGCAGCTTAAGTCCTCCACGACACGAGCAGTACTTC. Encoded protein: CASSLSPPRHEQYF.

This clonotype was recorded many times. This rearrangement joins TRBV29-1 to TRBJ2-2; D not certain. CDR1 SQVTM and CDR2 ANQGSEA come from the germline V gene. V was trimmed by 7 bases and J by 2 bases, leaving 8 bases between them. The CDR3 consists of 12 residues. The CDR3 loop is CSAQDNTGELFF. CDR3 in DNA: TGCAGCGCCCAGGACAACACCGGGGAGCTGTTTTTT.

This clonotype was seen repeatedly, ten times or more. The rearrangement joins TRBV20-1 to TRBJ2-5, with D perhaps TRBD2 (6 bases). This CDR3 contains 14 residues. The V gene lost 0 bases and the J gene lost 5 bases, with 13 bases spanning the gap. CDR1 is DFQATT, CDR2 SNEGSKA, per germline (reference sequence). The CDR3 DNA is TGCAGTGCTAGAGATCCCGGGGGTGGGGAGACCCAGTACTTC. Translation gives CSARDPGGGETQYF.

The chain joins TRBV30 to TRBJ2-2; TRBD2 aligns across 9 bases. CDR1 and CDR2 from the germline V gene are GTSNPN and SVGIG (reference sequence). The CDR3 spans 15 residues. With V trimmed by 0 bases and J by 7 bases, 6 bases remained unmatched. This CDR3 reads CAWSVPSGISGELFF. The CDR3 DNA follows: TGTGCCTGGAGTGTGCCTAGCGGGATCAGCGGGGAGCTGTTTTTT.

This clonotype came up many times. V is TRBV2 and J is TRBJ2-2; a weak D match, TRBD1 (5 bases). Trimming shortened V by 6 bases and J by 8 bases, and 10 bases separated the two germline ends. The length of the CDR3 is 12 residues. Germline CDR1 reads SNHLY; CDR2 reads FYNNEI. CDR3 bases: TGTGCCAGCAGACAGGACGCGGGGGAGCTGTTTTTT. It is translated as CASRQDAGELFF. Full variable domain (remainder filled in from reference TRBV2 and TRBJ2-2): EPEVTQTPSHQVTQMGQEVILRCVPISNHLYFYWYRQILGQKVEFLVSFYNNEISEKSEIFDDQFSVERPDGSNFTLKIRSTKLEDSAMYFCASRQDAGELFFGEGSRLTVL.

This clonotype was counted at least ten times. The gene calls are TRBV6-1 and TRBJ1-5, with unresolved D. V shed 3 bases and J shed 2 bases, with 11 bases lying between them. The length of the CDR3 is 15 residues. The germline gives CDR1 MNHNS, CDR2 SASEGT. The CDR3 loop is CASSEGVEGNQPQHF. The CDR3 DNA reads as TGTGCCAGCAGTGAGGGAGTTGAGGGCAATCAGCCCCAGCATTTT.

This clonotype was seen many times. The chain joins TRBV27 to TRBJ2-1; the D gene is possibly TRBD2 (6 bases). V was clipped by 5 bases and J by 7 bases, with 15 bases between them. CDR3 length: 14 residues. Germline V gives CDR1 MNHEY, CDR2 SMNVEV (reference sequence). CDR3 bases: TGTGCCAGCAGTCCGGGAGTTCGACGGAATGAGCAGTTCTTC. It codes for CASSPGVRRNEQFF.

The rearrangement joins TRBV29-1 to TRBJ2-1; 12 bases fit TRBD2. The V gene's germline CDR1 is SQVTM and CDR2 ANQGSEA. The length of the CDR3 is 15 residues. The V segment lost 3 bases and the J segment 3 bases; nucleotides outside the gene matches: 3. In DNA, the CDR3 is TGCAGCGTTGAGACTAGCGGGAGCATCTACAATGAGCAGTTCTTC. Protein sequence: CSVETSGSIYNEQFF.

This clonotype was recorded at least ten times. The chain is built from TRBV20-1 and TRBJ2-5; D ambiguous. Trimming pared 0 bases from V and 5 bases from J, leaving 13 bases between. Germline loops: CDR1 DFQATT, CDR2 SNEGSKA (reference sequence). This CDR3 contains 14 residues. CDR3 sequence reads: CSARDERGWETQYF. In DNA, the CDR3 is TGCAGTGCTAGAGACGAGCGTGGTTGGGAGACCCAGTACTTC.

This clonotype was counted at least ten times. This chain's CDR3 is CAWKGVHNEQFF. CDR3 coding DNA: TGTGCCTGGAAAGGCGTCCACAATGAGCAGTTCTTC. The chain links TRBV30 to TRBJ2-1; D gene uncertain. V lost 4 bases to trimming and J lost 5 bases, with 9 bases between them. The germline V gene has CDR1 GTSNPN and CDR2 SVGIG (reference sequence). The CDR3 extends over 12 amino acids.

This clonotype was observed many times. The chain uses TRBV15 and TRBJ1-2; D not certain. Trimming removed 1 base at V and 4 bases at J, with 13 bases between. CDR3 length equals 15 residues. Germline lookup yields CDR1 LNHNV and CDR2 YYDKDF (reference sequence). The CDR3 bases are TGTGCCACCAGCAGAGGTGCTATGACCCTCTATGGCTACACCTTC. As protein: CATSRGAMTLYGYTF.

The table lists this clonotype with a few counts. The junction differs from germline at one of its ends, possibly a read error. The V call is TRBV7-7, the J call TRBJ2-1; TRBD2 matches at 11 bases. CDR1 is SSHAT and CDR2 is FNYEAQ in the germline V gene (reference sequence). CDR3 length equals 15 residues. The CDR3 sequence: CASSLAGGTQDEQFF. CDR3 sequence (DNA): TGTGCTAGCAGCTTAGCGGGGGGGACCCAGGATGAGCAGTTCTTC.

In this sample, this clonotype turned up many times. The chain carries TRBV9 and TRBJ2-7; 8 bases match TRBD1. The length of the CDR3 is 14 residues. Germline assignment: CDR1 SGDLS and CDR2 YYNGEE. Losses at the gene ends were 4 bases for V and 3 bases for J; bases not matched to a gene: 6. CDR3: CASSLEDRDYEQYF. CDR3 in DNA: TGTGCCAGCAGCCTGGAGGACAGGGACTACGAGCAGTACTTC.

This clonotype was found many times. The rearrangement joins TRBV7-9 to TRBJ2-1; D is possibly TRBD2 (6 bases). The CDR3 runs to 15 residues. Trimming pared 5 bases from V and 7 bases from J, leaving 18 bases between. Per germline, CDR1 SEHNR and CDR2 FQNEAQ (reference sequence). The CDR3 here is CASSRWRDRWNEQFF. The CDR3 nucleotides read TGTGCCAGCAGCCGGTGGCGGGACCGTTGGAATGAGCAGTTCTTC.